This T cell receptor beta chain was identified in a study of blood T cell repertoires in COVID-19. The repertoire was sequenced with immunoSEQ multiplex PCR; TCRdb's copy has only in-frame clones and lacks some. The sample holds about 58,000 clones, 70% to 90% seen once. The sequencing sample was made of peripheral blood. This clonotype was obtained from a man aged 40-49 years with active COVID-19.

CDR3 bases: TGTGCCAGCAGCCTGGGGCTAGCGGGAGAACCCGAGCAGTACTTC. Protein product: CASSLGLAGEPEQYF. This rearrangement joins TRBV5-5 to TRBJ2-7; 10 nucleotides agree with TRBD2. In germline, CDR1 is SGHKS, CDR2 YYEKEE (reference sequence). This CDR3 is built from 15 residues. Trimming took 4 bases from V and 6 from J; bases not matched to a gene: 10. Looking up the rest from reference TRBV5-5 and TRBJ2-7 gives the full variable domain: DAGVTQSPTHLIKTRGQQVTLRCSPISGHKSVSWYQQVLGQGPQFIFQYYEKEERGRGNFPDRFSARQFPNYSSELNVNALLLGDSALYLCASSLGLAGEPEQYFGPGTRLTVT.